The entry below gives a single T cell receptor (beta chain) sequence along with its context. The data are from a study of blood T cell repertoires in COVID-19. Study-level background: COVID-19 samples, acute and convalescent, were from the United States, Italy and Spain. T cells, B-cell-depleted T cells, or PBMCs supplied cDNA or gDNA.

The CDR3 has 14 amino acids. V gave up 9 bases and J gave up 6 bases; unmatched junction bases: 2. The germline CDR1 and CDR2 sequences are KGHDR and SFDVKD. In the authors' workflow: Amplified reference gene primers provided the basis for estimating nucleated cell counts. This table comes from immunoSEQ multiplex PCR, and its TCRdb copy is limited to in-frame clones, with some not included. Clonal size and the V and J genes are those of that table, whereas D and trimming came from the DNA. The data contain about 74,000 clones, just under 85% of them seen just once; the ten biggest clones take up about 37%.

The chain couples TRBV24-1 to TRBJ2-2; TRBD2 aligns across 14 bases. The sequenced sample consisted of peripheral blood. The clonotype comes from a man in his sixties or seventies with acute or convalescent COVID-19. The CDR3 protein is CATGTSGRPGELFF. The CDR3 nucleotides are TGTGCCACCGGGACTAGCGGGAGACCCGGGGAGCTGTTTTTT.